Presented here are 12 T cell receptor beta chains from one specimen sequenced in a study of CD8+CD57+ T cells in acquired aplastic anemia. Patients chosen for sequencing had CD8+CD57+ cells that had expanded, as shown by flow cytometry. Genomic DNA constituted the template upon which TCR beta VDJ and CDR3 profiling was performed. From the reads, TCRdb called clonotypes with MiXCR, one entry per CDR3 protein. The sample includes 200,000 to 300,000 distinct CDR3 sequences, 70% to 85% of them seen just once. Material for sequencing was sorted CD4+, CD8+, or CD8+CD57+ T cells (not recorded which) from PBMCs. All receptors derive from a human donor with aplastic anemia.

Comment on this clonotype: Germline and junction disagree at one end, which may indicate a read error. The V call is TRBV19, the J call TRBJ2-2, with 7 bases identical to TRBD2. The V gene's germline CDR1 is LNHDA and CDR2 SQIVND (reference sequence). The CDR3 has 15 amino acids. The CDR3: CASSLASGANNEQFF. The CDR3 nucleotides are TGTGCCAGTAGCTTAGCTAGCGGCGCCAACAATGAGCAGTTTTTC.

The CDR3 reads CSVDRGQVIDEQFF. CDR3 nucleotides: TGCAGCGTTGACAGGGGGCAAGTAATTGATGAGCAGTTCTTC. This sequence joins TRBV29-1 and TRBJ2-1; 8 bases map to TRBD1. V lost 3 bases and J lost 8; bases outside the gene matches: 9. This CDR3 comprises 14 residues. Germline V lookup: CDR1 SQVTM, CDR2 ANQGSEA.

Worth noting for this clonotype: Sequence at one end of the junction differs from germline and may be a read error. CDR3 in DNA: TGTGCCAGCGGGGAGGGTCCCGCAGACACGCAGTATTTT. Translated: CASGEGPADTQYF. The V call is TRBV2, the J call TRBJ2-3; 7 nucleotides line up with TRBD2. Germline-derived CDR1 and CDR2 are SNHLY and FYNNEI. This CDR3 is built from 13 residues. Full variable domain (missing parts from reference TRBV2 and TRBJ2-3): EPEVTQTPSHQVTQMGQEVILRCVPISNHLYFYWYRQILGQKVEFLVSFYNNEISEKSEIFDDQFSVERPDGSNFTLKIRSTKLEDSAMYFCASGEGPADTQYFGPGTRLTVL.

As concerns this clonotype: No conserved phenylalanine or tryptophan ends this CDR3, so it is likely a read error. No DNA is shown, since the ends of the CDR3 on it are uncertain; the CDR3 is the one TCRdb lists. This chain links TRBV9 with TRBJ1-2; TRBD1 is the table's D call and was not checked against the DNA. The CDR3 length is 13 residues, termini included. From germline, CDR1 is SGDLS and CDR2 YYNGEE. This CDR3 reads CASSEGLAGGNTV.

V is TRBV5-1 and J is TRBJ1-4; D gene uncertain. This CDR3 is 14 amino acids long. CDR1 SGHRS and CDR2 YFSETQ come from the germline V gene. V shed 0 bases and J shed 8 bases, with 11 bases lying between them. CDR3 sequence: CASSLAAREEKLFF. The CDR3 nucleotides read TGCGCCAGCAGCTTGGCTGCCCGGGAGGAAAAACTGTTTTTT.

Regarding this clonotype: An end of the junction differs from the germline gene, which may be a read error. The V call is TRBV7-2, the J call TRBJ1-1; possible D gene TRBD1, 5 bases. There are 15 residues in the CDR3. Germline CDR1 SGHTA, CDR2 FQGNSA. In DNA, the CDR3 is TGCGCCAGCAGCTCAGGGCCGAGAGGGAGCCCCTCAGCTTTCTTT. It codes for CASSSGPRGSPSAFF. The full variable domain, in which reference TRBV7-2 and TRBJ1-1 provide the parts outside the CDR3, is GAGVSQSPSNKVTEKGKDVELRCDPISGHTALYWYRQSLGQGLEFLIYFQGNSAPDKSGLPSDRFSAERTGGSVSTLTIQRTQQEDSAVYLCASSSGPRGSPSAFFGQGTRLTVV.

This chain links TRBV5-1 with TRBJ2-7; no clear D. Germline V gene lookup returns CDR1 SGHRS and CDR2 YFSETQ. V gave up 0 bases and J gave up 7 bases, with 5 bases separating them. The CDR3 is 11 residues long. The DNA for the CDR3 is TGCGCCAGCAGCTTGGGCCCAGAGCAGTACTTC. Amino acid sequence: CASSLGPEQYF.

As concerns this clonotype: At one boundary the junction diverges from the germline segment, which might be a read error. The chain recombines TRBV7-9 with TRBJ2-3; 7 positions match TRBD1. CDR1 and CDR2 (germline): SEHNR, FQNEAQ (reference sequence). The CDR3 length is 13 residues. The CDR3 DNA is TGTGCCAGCAGCGTAGAGGGGGCCTATGGCTACACCTTT. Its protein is CASSVEGAYGYTF.

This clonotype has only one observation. In DNA form, the CDR3 reads TGTGCCAGCAGCACCGGGACAGTCATGAACACTGAAGCTTTCTTT. Translating gives CASSTGTVMNTEAFF. V usage is TRBV11-2 and J usage is TRBJ1-1; 7 nucleotides align to TRBD1. After removal of 5 bases from V and 0 bases from J, the junction contained 6 bases not matched to a gene. This CDR3 spans 15 amino acids. In germline, CDR1 is SGHAT, CDR2 FQNNGV.

The CDR3 sequence: CASSLEAGGPGTQYF. DNA for the CDR3: TGTGCCAGCAGCTTAGAGGCGGGGGGGCCGGGTACGCAGTATTTT. The V gene is TRBV7-9, the J gene TRBJ2-3; TRBD2 agrees at 9 bases. The CDR3 totals 15 residues. The V segment lost 1 base and the J segment 8 bases; nucleotides outside the gene matches: 7. Germline V gene data show CDR1 as SEHNR and CDR2 as FQNEAQ (reference sequence).

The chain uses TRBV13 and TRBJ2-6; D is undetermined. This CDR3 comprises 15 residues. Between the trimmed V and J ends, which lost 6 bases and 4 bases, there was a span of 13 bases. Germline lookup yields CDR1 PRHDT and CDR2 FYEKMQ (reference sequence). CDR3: CASSHLSSGANVLTF. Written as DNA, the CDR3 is TGTGCCAGCAGTCATCTGTCTTCCGGGGCCAACGTCCTGACTTTC.

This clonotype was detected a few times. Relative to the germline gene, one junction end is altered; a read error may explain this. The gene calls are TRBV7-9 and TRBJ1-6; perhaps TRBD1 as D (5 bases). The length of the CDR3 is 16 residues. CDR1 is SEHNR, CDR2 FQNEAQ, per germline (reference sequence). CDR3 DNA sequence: TGTGCCAGCAGTTTGGGGGAGGGCGGGTATAATGCACCCCTCCACTTT. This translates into CASSLGEGGYNAPLHF.